The rows below give T cell receptor beta chains drawn from one sample of a study of CD8+CD57+ T cells in acquired aplastic anemia. TCRdb reprocessed the reads with MiXCR, giving one entry per CDR3 protein. The sample holds about 40,000 distinct CDR3 sequences; roughly 65% are singletons and the top ten take about 25%. The source material was sorted CD4+, CD8+, or CD8+CD57+ T cells (not recorded which) from PBMCs. Receptors originate from a human donor in good health, serving as a control. The CDR3 runs from the conserved cysteine through the conserved F or W. The order of the fields is J gene, clone size, V gene, D gene, CDR3 protein, CDR3 DNA. A D gene is named only where the DNA matches it firmly. Clone size appears in some rows only: once, few, many, or a class for an expanded clone.

TRBJ1-6	NA	TRBV12-3/TRBV12-4	NA	CAIQLGVSPLHF	TGTGCTATACAGTTAGGGGTCTCACCCCTCCACTTT
TRBJ1-1	NA	TRBV10-1	NA	CASSFSLTNTEAFF	TGCGCCAGCAGTTTCAGCCTTACGAACACTGAAGCTTTCTTT
TRBJ2-1	NA	TRBV7-9	NA	CASSHSNEQFF	TGTGCCAGCAGCCATAGCAATGAGCAGTTCTTC
TRBJ1-5	NA	TRBV4-2	NA	CASSQDPTGTQPQHF	TGTGCCAGCAGCCAAGATCCGACAGGTACTCAGCCCCAGCATTTT
TRBJ2-6	NA	TRBV15	NA	CATSTYAGGANVLTF	TGTGCCACCAGCACCTACGCGGGTGGGGCCAACGTCCTGACTTTC
TRBJ2-5	many	TRBV6-1	TRBD1	CASTRDRGETQYF	TGTGCCAGCACCAGGGACAGGGGTGAGACCCAGTACTTC
TRBJ1-2	NA	TRBV15	NA	CATSTTLRNYGYTF	TGTGCCACCAGCACAACTCTGAGGAACTATGGCTACACCTTC
TRBJ1-1	NA	TRBV10-3	NA	CAISEMVGSVTEAFF	TGTGCCATCAGTGAGATGGTTGGGTCGGTAACTGAAGCCTTCTTT
TRBJ1-1	NA	TRBV10-3	TRBD1	CATDRDRDNTEAFF	TGTGCCACCGACAGGGACAGGGACAACACTGAAGCTTTCTTT
TRBJ2-7	NA	TRBV20-1	TRBD2	CSVWTSGTYEQYF	TGCAGTGTCTGGACTAGCGGTACCTACGAGCAGTACTTC
TRBJ1-3	few	TRBV7-6	NA	CASSPLGPGNTIYF	TGTGCCAGCTCCCCCTTGGGGCCCGGAAACACCATATATTTT
TRBJ2-7	NA	TRBV12-3/TRBV12-4	TRBD2	CASSLFGGFYEQYF	TGTGCCAGCAGTTTATTCGGGGGGTTCTACGAGCAGTACTTC
TRBJ1-2	NA	TRBV9	NA	CAGSVVPDPGNGYTF	TGTGCCGGCAGCGTAGTCCCGGACCCTGGAAATGGCTACACCTTC
TRBJ2-7	NA	TRBV29-1	TRBD2	CSVQAGTSGVYEQYF	TGCAGCGTCCAGGCCGGGACTAGCGGGGTCTACGAGCAGTACTTC
TRBJ1-2	NA	TRBV7-8	TRBD1	CASSRYPGQDHYTF	TGTGCCAGCAGCCGCTACCCGGGACAGGACCACTACACCTTC
TRBJ2-7	NA	TRBV20-1	NA	CSAYDRYEQYF	TGCAGTGCTTACGACAGGTACGAGCAGTACTTC
TRBJ2-7	few	TRBV19	TRBD1	CASNLGQGASDEQYF	TGTGCCAGTAACCTGGGACAGGGGGCTAGCGACGAGCAGTACTTC
TRBJ1-6	NA	TRBV20-1	NA	CSASGARSTLHF	TGCAGTGCTAGTGGGGCCCGCTCCACCCTCCACTTT
TRBJ2-7	NA	TRBV2	TRBD2	CASSEAGLAGPGAQYF	TGTGCCAGCAGTGAAGCGGGACTAGCGGGTCCGGGCGCGCAGTACTTC
TRBJ2-5	NA	TRBV15	TRBD2	CATSRDRGGKTQYF	TGTGCCACCAGCAGAGATCGCGGGGGGAAGACCCAGTACTTC
TRBJ1-6	many	TRBV28	TRBD1	CASSSLQGVYNSPLHF	TGTGCCAGCAGTTCTCTCCAGGGGGTCTATAATTCACCCCTCCATTTT
TRBJ1-2	NA	TRBV10-3	NA	CAISGHRSSEYGYTF	TGTGCCATCAGCGGACACCGTTCCAGCGAGTATGGCTACACCTTC
TRBJ1-6	NA	TRBV9	NA	CPSSVVDYNSPLHF	TGTCCCAGCAGCGTAGTTGATTATAATTCACCCCTCCACTTT
TRBJ2-1	NA	TRBV10-2	TRBD2	CASILVGGTSLNEQFF	TGCGCCAGCATATTAGTAGGTGGGACTAGCCTCAATGAGCAGTTCTTC
TRBJ1-5	NA	TRBV10-3	NA	CAISSGGGAGSNQPQHF	TGTGCCATCAGTTCCGGCGGAGGGGCCGGGAGCAATCAGCCCCAGCATTTT
TRBJ1-5	NA	TRBV20-1	NA	CSAQILQGYDQPQHF	TGCAGTGCCCAAATTCTTCAGGGGTATGATCAGCCCCAGCATTTT
TRBJ2-2	NA	TRBV19	NA	CASTRSGELFF	TGTGCCAGTACAAGGTCCGGGGAGCTGTTTTTT
TRBJ2-7	many	TRBV14	TRBD1	CASSPRTGTTYEQYF	TGTGCCAGCAGCCCGCGGACAGGTACTACCTACGAGCAGTACTTC
TRBJ2-7	few	TRBV15	NA	CATSRDMPPTASYF	TGTGCCACCAGCAGAGACATGCCCCCGACCGCTTCGTACTTC
TRBJ1-1	NA	TRBV19	NA	CAVGTGAYTEAFF	TGTGCCGTTGGAACAGGAGCATACACTGAAGCTTTCTTT
TRBJ1-1	NA	TRBV10-2	TRBD1	CASSEGQGMNTEAFF	TGCGCCAGCAGTGAAGGACAGGGAATGAACACTGAAGCTTTCTTT
TRBJ1-2	NA	TRBV2	NA	CASSEAKPPAGYTF	TGTGCCAGCAGTGAAGCGAAGCCCCCTGCAGGCTACACCTTC
TRBJ2-5	NA	TRBV15	NA	CATSRGAVGSQETQYF	TGTGCCACCAGCAGAGGGGCGGTCGGGTCACAAGAGACCCAGTACTTC
TRBJ2-7	NA	TRBV2	NA	CASNQDSYEQYF	TGTGCCAGCAATCAGGACTCTTACGAGCAGTACTTC
TRBJ2-7	NA	TRBV7-2	NA	CASSLEELYEQYF	TGTGCCAGCAGCTTAGAGGAGCTATACGAGCAGTACTTC
TRBJ1-1	many	TRBV12-3/TRBV12-4	TRBD1	CASSLQGDLSEAFF	TGTGCCAGCAGTTTACAGGGGGACCTCTCTGAAGCTTTCTTT
TRBJ2-3	NA	TRBV2	TRBD1	CASSEWTGSTDTQYF	TGTGCCAGCAGTGAATGGACAGGGAGCACAGATACGCAGTATTTT
TRBJ2-5	NA	TRBV7-9	NA	CASSPGGIQETQYF	TGTGCCAGCAGCCCCGGCGGAATCCAAGAGACCCAGTACTTC
TRBJ1-1	NA	TRBV29-1	NA	CSVVTGRSDTEAFF	TGCAGCGTTGTTACAGGGAGGTCGGACACTGAAGCTTTCTTT
TRBJ1-6	NA	TRBV20-1	NA	CSARAESSPLHF	TGCAGTGCTAGAGCTGAATCGTCACCCCTCCACTTT
TRBJ1-6	NA	TRBV11-1	NA	CASSLGRGAGLNSPLHF	TGTGCCAGCAGCTTAGGGCGGGGCGCAGGCCTTAATTCACCCCTCCACTTT
TRBJ1-2	NA	TRBV12-3/TRBV12-4	NA	CASSRTDNYGYTF	TGTGCCAGCAGTAGAACCGATAACTATGGCTACACCTTC
TRBJ1-2	NA	TRBV24-1	NA	CATSDFRGYTF	TGTGCCACCAGTGATTTTAGGGGCTACACCTTC
TRBJ1-2	NA	TRBV29-1	NA	CSVGEGDYGYTF	TGCAGCGTTGGAGAGGGGGACTATGGCTACACCTTC
TRBJ2-5	NA	TRBV2	NA	CATSDPQGGRETQYF	TGTGCCACCAGTGATCCCCAAGGGGGGCGAGAGACCCAGTACTTC
TRBJ2-7	NA	TRBV15	NA	CATSRGSSSSYEQYF	TGTGCCACCAGCAGAGGGAGTTCTTCATCCTACGAGCAGTACTTC
TRBJ2-5	NA	TRBV9	TRBD2	CASRRMTSGGEAQYF	TGTGCCAGCAGGAGGATGACTAGCGGGGGTGAAGCCCAGTACTTC
TRBJ1-1	NA	TRBV7-9	NA	CASSLGAPNTEAFF	TGTGCCAGCAGCTTGGGGGCTCCGAACACTGAAGCTTTCTTT
TRBJ1-4	NA	TRBV25-1	NA	CASSDIKLATVKEKLFF	TGTGCCAGCAGTGACATAAAGCTAGCGACGGTAAAGGAAAAACTGTTTTTT
TRBJ1-5	once	TRBV6-1	NA	CAAARVNQPQHF	TGTGCGGCGGCGCGGGTCAATCAGCCCCAGCATTTT
TRBJ1-1	NA	TRBV15	NA	CATSREKKGSQAFF	TGTGCCACCAGCAGAGAAAAGAAGGGGTCCCAAGCTTTCTTT
TRBJ2-5	few	TRBV2	TRBD2	CASSHRLAGGQETQYF	TGTGCCAGCAGTCATAGACTAGCGGGGGGACAAGAGACCCAGTACTTC
TRBJ2-7	NA	TRBV7-8	TRBD2	CASSSRLAGSDEQYF	TGTGCCAGCAGCTCTCGACTAGCGGGGAGCGACGAGCAGTACTTC
TRBJ2-5	NA	TRBV20-1	NA	CSARVGEQTETQYF	TGCAGTGCTAGAGTAGGAGAACAGACCGAGACCCAGTACTTC
TRBJ1-6	many	TRBV5-1	TRBD1	CASSLGTGAGSPLHF	TGCGCCAGCAGCTTAGGGACAGGGGCTGGGTCACCCCTCCACTTT